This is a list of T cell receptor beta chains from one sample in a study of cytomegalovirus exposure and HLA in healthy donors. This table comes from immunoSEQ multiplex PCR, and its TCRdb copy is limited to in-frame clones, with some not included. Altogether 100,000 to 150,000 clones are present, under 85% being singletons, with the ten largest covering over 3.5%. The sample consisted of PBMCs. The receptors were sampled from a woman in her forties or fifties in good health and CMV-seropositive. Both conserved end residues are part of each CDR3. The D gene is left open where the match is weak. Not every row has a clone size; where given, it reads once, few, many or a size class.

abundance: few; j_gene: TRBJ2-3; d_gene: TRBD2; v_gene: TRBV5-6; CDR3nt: TGTGCCAGCAGCTTGGGCGAGCGGGGGCCCGGTTATACGCAGTATTTT; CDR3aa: CASSLGERGPGYTQYF
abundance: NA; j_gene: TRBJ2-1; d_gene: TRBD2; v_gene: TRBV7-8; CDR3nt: TGTGCCAGCAGGGCGCGGGGGGGCTCCTACAATGAGCAGTTCTTC; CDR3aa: CASRARGGSYNEQFF
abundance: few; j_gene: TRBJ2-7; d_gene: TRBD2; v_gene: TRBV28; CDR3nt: TGTGCCAGCATGACTAGCGGGGGCCTCTCCTACGAGCAGTACTTC; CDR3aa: CASMTSGGLSYEQYF
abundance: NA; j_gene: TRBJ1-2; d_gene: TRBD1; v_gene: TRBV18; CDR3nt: TGTGCCAGCTCACCTGGGGGACAGGGAAACAACTATGGCTACACCTTC; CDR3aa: CASSPGGQGNNYGYTF
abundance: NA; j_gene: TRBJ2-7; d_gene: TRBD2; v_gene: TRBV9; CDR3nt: TGTGCCAGCAGCGTAGGAGCGGGGGGGCCGGTAGACGAGCAGTACTTC; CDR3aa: CASSVGAGGPVDEQYF
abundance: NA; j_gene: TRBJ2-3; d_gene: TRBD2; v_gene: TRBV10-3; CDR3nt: TGTGCCATCAGCGCGACCGGGACTAGCGGGGGGGCCCGTAGCACAGATACGCAGTATTTT; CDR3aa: CAISATGTSGGARSTDTQYF
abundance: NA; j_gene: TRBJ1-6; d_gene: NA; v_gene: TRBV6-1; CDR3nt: TGTGCCAGCAGTGAAGTGCGGCGGATGAATTCACCCCTCCACTTT; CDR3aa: CASSEVRRMNSPLHF
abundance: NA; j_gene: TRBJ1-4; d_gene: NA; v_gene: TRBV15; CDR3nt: TGTGCCACCAGCAGAGCCCCGATTCGACAGGCCCCCGTGTTTTTT; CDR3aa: CATSRAPIRQAPVFF
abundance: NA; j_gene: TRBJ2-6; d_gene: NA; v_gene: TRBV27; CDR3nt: TGTGCCAGCAGTCCGACCGAGACAGGGGCCAACGTCCTGACTTTC; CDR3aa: CASSPTETGANVLTF
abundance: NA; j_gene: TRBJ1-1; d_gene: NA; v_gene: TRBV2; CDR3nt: TGTGCCAGCAGTGAAGCGCAGGGAAGGAACACTGAAGCTTTCTTT; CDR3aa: CASSEAQGRNTEAFF
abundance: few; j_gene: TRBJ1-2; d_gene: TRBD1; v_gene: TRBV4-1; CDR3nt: TGCGCCAGCAGCCAAAGACAGGGGACATATGGCTACACCTTC; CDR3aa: CASSQRQGTYGYTF
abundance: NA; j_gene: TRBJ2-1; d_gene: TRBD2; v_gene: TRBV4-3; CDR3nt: TGCGCCAGCAGCCCATTAGCGGGGGGTGCCAATGAGCAGTTCTTC; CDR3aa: CASSPLAGGANEQFF
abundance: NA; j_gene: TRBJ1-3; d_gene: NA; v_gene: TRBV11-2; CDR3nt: TGTGCCAGCAGCTTTGGGGGGTTCCGGGGTGGAAACACCATATATTTT; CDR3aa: CASSFGGFRGGNTIYF
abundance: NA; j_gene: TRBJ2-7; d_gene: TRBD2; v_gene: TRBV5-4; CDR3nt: TGTGCCAGCAGACGGGGGGGAGGGCTCGCTTACGAGCAGTACTTC; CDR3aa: CASRRGGGLAYEQYF
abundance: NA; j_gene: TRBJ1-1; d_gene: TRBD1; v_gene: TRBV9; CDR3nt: TGTGCCAGCAGCGTAGGAGGGGGCCCTGAAGCTTTCTTT; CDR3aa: CASSVGGGPEAFF
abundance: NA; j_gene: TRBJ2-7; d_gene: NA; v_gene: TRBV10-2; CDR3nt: TGCGCCAGCAGTGACTGGACACCCCCCTACGAGCAGTACTTC; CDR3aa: CASSDWTPPYEQYF
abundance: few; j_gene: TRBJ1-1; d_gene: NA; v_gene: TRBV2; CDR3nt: TGTGCCAGCAGACCCACAGGGTTCAACACTGAAGCTTTCTTT; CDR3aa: CASRPTGFNTEAFF
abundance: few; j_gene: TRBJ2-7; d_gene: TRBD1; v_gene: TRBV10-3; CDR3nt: TGTGCCATCAGTGAACCCCAAACAAAATTGGACAGGCGTTCCTACGAGCAGTACTTC; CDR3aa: CAISEPQTKLDRRSYEQYF
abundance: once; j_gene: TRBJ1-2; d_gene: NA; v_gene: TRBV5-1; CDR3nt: TGCGCCAGCAGCTTGGGCAGTTCCTATGGCTACACCTTC; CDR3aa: CASSLGSSYGYTF
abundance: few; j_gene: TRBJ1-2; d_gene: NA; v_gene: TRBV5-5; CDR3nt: TGTGCCAGCGTACCGTTATCACAGGGTGACTATGGCTACACCTTC; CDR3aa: CASVPLSQGDYGYTF
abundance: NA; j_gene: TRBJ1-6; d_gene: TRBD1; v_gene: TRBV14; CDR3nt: TGTGCCAGCAGCCATCCAACCGGGACAGCGAGCGGTTCACCCCTCCACTTT; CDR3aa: CASSHPTGTASGSPLHF
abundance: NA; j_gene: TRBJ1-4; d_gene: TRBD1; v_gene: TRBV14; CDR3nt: TGTGCCAGCAGCCTCGGGACCTGGGACAGAGAAAATGAAAAACTGTTTTTT; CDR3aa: CASSLGTWDRENEKLFF
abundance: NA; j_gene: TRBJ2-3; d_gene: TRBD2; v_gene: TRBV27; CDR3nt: TGTGCCAGCAGTCCACGGACTAGCGGGGCGTCAGATACGCAGTATTTT; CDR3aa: CASSPRTSGASDTQYF
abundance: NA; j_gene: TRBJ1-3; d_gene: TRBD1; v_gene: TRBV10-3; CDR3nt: TGTGCCATCAGTCCCTTAAGTGAGGGGGCAGGCGGAAACACCATATATTTT; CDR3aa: CAISPLSEGAGGNTIYF
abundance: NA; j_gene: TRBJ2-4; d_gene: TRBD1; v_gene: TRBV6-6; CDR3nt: TGTGCCAGCAGTTACGGGACAGGGGCGTTAAAAAACATTCAGTACTTC; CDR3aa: CASSYGTGALKNIQYF
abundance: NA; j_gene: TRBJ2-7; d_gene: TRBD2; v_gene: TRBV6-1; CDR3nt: TGTGCCAGCAGTGCAGAGCGGGGGAGGCACGAGCAGTACTTC; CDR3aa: CASSAERGRHEQYF
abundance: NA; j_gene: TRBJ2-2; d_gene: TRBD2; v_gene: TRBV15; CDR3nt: TGTGCCACCAGCAGATACGGCGGGGGGGCCTCAGGGGAGCTGTTTTTT; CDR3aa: CATSRYGGGASGELFF
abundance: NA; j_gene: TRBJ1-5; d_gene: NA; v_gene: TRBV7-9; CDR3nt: TGTGCCAGCAGCTCAGTGATAGAGGGACAGCCCCAGCATTTT; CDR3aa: CASSSVIEGQPQHF